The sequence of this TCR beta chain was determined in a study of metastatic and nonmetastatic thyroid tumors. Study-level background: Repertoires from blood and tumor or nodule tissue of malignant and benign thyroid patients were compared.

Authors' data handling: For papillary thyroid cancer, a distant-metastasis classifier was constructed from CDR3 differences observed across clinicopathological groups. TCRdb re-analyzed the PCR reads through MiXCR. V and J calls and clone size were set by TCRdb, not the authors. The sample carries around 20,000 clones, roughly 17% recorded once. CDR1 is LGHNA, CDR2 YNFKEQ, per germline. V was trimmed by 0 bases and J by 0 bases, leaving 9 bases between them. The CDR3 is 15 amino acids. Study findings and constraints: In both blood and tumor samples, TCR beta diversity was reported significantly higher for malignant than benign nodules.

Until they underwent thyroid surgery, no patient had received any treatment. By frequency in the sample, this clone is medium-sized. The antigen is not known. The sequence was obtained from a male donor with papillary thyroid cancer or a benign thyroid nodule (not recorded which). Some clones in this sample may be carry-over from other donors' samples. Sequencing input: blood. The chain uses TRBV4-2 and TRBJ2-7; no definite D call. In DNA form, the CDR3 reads TGTGCCAGCAGCCAAGAAACCGCTAGCTCCTACGAGCAGTACTTC. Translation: CASSQETASSYEQYF.